These 9 T cell receptor beta chains originate from one sample sequenced in a study of blood T cell repertoires in COVID-19. TCRdb's copy holds only in-frame clones and misses some; the assay was immunoSEQ multiplex PCR. The sample includes around 80,000 clones, 83% of them seen just once. Sequencing used peripheral blood. Source of these receptors: a woman older than 75 with acute or convalescent COVID-19.

This sequence joins TRBV27 and TRBJ2-1; TRBD2 matches 7 bases. Trimming cost V 2 bases and J 7 bases; bases outside gene matches: 8. This CDR3 is 15 amino acids long. CDR1 is MNHEY, CDR2 SMNVEV, per germline (reference sequence). In DNA, the CDR3 is TGTGCCAGCAGTTTAACGTGGGAGGGCCAAAATGAGCAGTTCTTC. Its protein product is CASSLTWEGQNEQFF.

This clone has just one count. The rearrangement joins TRBV24-1 to TRBJ1-2; D not certain. V shed 7 bases and J shed 5 bases, with 19 bases lying between them. The CDR3 is 15 amino acids. Germline lookup yields CDR1 KGHDR and CDR2 SFDVKD. Written as DNA, the CDR3 is TGTGCCACCAGAGGCCGTGTGAGGGAGGTATATGGCTACACCTTC. It translates to CATRGRVREVYGYTF.

This chain joins TRBV20-1 and TRBJ2-5, with 7 bases that match TRBD1. This CDR3 region has 13 residues. Germline V gives CDR1 DFQATT, CDR2 SNEGSKA (reference sequence). Unmatched junction bases numbered 5, after V lost 3 bases and J lost 4 bases. The CDR3 spells CSASIAGGETQYF. DNA of the CDR3: TGCAGTGCTAGTATTGCAGGGGGAGAGACCCAGTACTTC.

The V call is TRBV11-3, the J call TRBJ2-5; D is possibly TRBD1 (6 bases). V lost 1 base to trimming and J lost 5 bases, with 20 bases between them. Germline V gives CDR1 SGHNT, CDR2 YENEEA. The CDR3 totals 17 residues. CDR3: CASSLALDRFYGETQYF. In nucleotides, the CDR3 is TGTGCCAGCAGCTTAGCTCTTGACAGGTTCTACGGGGAGACCCAGTACTTC.

This clone was seen a single time. The rearrangement links TRBV28 to TRBJ1-1; 7 positions agree with TRBD1. Germline CDR1 is MDHEN and CDR2 is SYDVKM. The CDR3 extends over 13 amino acids. V shed 7 bases and J 5 bases; nucleotides not matched to a gene: 7. CDR3 DNA sequence: TGTGCCAGCAACTCACAGGGGCGGACTGAAGCTTTCTTT. It yields the protein CASNSQGRTEAFF.

The sample holds a few counts of this clone. The rearrangement uses TRBV19 and TRBJ1-2; 9 bases fit TRBD1. Germline V gene sequence: CDR1 LNHDA, CDR2 SQIVND (reference sequence). Germline trimming cut 4 bases from V and 2 bases from J; bases unmatched to any gene: 5. The CDR3 is 15 residues long. CDR3 loop: CASSNYGTGNYGYTF. The CDR3 DNA is TGTGCCAGTAGTAACTATGGGACAGGGAACTATGGCTACACCTTC.

This sequence joins TRBV9 and TRBJ2-3, with TRBD2 as a possible D gene (6 bases). The CDR3 runs to 15 residues. The germline V gene encodes CDR1 SGDLS and CDR2 YYNGEE. V was trimmed by 1 base and J by 4 bases, leaving 13 bases between them. The CDR3 loop reads CASSVTSGWSDTQYF. CDR3 nucleotides: TGTGCCAGCAGCGTAACGAGCGGGTGGTCAGATACGCAGTATTTT.

The chain links TRBV7-8 to TRBJ2-7; D call uncertain. Trimming shortened V by 1 base and J by 5 bases, and 12 bases separated the two germline ends. CDR1 is SGHVS, CDR2 FQNEAQ, per germline. The CDR3 runs to 14 residues. In nucleotides, the CDR3 is TGTGCCAGCAGCTTAGGGGCCAGCCTCGACGAGCAGTACTTC. Translated: CASSLGASLDEQYF.

The rearrangement links TRBV2 to TRBJ2-7; D gene uncertain. V was cut by 7 bases and J by 5 bases, with 3 bases left in between. CDR3 length: 9 residues. Germline lookup yields CDR1 SNHLY and CDR2 FYNNEI. For the CDR3, the DNA is TGTGCCAGCAACAACGAGCAGTACTTC. It is translated as CASNNEQYF. The variable domain in full, completed from reference TRBV2 and TRBJ2-7, reads EPEVTQTPSHQVTQMGQEVILRCVPISNHLYFYWYRQILGQKVEFLVSFYNNEISEKSEIFDDQFSVERPDGSNFTLKIRSTKLEDSAMYFCASNNEQYFGPGTRLTVT.